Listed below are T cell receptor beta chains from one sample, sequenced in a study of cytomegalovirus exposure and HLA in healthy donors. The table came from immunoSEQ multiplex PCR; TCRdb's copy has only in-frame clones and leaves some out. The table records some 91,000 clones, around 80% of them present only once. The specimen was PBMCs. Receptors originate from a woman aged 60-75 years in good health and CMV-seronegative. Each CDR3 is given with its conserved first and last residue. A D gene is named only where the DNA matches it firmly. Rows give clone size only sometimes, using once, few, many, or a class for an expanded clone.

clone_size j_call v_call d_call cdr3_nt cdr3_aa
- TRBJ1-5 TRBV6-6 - TGTGCCAGCAGCACCTATAGCAATCAGCCCCAGCATTTT CASSTYSNQPQHF
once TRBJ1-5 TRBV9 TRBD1 TGTGCCAGCGGGACAGGGACCGGCAATCAGCCCCAGCATTTT CASGTGTGNQPQHF
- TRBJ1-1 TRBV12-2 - TGTGCAAGTCGCTTAAAGGGAGGTGGGGCAGAAGCTTTCTTT CASRLKGGGAEAFF
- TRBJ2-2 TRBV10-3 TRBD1 TGTGCCATCCAAGAGGGGGCCTCGAACACCGGGGAGCTGTTTTTT CAIQEGASNTGELFF
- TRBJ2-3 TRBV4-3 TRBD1 TGCGCCAGCAGACTTCGACAGGGCGGCACAGATACGCAGTATTTT CASRLRQGGTDTQYF
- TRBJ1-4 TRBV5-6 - TGTGCCAGCAGCCCTCAAGATGCGGGTATAGAAAAACTGTTTTTT CASSPQDAGIEKLFF
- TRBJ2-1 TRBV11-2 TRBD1 TGTGCCAGCAGCCTGACAGGGCTTTCCTACAATGAGCAGTTCTTC CASSLTGLSYNEQFF
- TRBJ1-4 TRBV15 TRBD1 TGTGCCACCAGCGGAGAGGGGGCGTGGGGTGAAAAACTGTTTTTT CATSGEGAWGEKLFF
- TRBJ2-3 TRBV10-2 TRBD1 TGCGCCAGCGCCCCGACAGGGGGCAGAGATACGCAGTATTTT CASAPTGGRDTQYF
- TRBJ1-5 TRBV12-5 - TGTGCTAGTGGTTTGGCGGGGGGTTACCAGCCCCAGCATTTT CASGLAGGYQPQHF
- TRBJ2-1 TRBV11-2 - TGTGCCAGCAGCTTGGAGATTTCCTACAATGAGCAGTTCTTC CASSLEISYNEQFF
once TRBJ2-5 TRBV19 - TGTGCCAGTAGTATAGGTACAGGGACCGAGACCCAGTACTTC CASSIGTGTETQYF
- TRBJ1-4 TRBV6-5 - TGTGCCAGCAGAGTTGACAGTTACCGGAATGAAAAACTGTTTTTT CASRVDSYRNEKLFF
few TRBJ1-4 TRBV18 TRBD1 TGTGCCAGCTCACCACCGGGTCTCACAGGGGGCTTCAATGAAAAACTGTTTTTT CASSPPGLTGGFNEKLFF
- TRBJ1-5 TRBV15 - TGTGCCACCAGCCAAGCCTCCGGCAATCAGCCCCAGCATTTT CATSQASGNQPQHF
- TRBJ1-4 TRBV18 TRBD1 TGTGCCAGCTCGCGCGCCGGGACAGGGGTAACGGGAAATGAAAAACTGTTTTTT CASSRAGTGVTGNEKLFF
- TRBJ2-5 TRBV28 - TGTGCCAGCAGTCCCGGGCTAGCCACCCAGACCCAGTACTTC CASSPGLATQTQYF
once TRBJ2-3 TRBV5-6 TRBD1 TGTGCCAGCAGCTCGGGACAGGGGCCCGGTGGCGGACATACGCAGTATTTT CASSSGQGPGGGHTQYF
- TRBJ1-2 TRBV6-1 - TGTGCCAGCAGTGAGGGCCGAGCCTTCTATGGCTACACCTTC CASSEGRAFYGYTF
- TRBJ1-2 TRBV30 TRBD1 TGTGCCTGGAGTGTACGGTCAGGGGGTATCTATGGCTACACCTTC CAWSVRSGGIYGYTF
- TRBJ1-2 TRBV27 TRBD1 TGTGCCAGCAGAGCCGGGACAGGTTTCGGGGATGGCTACACCTTC CASRAGTGFGDGYTF
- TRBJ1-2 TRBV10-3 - TGTGCCATCAGTACTAGGGAGGACGGGGGCTACACCTTC CAISTREDGGYTF
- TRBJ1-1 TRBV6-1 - TGTGCCAGCAGTGAACCTCCTCGGGGGAGGACTGAAGCTTTCTTT CASSEPPRGRTEAFF
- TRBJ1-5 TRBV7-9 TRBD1 TGTGCCAGCAGCTCGGACAGGGTTCAGCCCCAGCATTTT CASSSDRVQPQHF
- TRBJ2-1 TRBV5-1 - TGCGCCAGCAGCCCGGGGGAGTCCTCCTACAATGAGCAGTTCTTC CASSPGESSYNEQFF
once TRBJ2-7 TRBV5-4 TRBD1 TGTGCCAGCAGCGGGGACGACAGGGGTTCGTTATACGAGCAGTACTTC CASSGDDRGSLYEQYF
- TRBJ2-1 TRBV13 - TGTGCCAGCAGCTTAGGCTTGAGGGGGATGTGGCATGAGCAGTTCTTC CASSLGLRGMWHEQFF
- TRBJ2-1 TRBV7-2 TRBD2 TGTGCCAGCAGCTTAGGAGCGGGAGAAGTACGGTTCTTC CASSLGAGEVRFF
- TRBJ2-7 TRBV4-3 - TGCGCCAGCAGCCAAGCAGGAACTGCTATCTACGAGCAGTACTTC CASSQAGTAIYEQYF
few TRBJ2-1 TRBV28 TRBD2 TGTGCCAGCAGTTTGAGTAGCGGGGCTGCCTACAATGAGCAGTTCTTC CASSLSSGAAYNEQFF
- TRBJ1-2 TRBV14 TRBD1 TGTGCCAGCAGCCTATCCGGGACAGGGGGCCATGGCTACACCTTC CASSLSGTGGHGYTF
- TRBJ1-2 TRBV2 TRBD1 TGTGCCAGCAGAATGGGCAGGGGGGACTATGGCTACACCTTC CASRMGRGDYGYTF
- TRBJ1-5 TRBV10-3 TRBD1 TGTGCCATCAGTGAAAGGGGGCCCCGCAATCAGCCCCAGCATTTT CAISERGPRNQPQHF
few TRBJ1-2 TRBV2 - TGTGCCAGCAGTGCGCAAGTCCTGGAGGGCTACACCTTC CASSAQVLEGYTF
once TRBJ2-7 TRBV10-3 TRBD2 TGTGCCATCACCCCGCTAGCGGCTGCCTTCTTCGAGCAGTACTTC CAITPLAAAFFEQYF
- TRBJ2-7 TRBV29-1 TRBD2 TGCAGCGCAAGGACTAGCGGGAGCTCCTACGAGCAGTACTTC CSARTSGSSYEQYF
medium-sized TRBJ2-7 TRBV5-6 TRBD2 TGTGCCAGCAGCATCGGGACTAGCGGGAAGGAGCAGTACTTC CASSIGTSGKEQYF
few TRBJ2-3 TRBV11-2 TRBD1 TGTGCCAGCAGCTCCAAATCCGGGACAGGGGATGATACGCAGTATTTT CASSSKSGTGDDTQYF
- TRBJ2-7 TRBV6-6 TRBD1 TGTGCCAGCAGCGGGACCGGGACAGGTGACTACGAGCAGTACTTC CASSGTGTGDYEQYF
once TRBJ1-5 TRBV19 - TGTGCCAGTAGTGTCAGGGGACGGCAGCCCCAGCATTTT CASSVRGRQPQHF
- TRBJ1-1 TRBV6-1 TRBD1 TGTGCCAGCATCCCCGTGGGACAGGGGAACACTGAAGCTTTCTTT CASIPVGQGNTEAFF
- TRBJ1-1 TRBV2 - TGTGCCAGCAGTGACTCCAGTCCCTACACTGAAGCTTTCTTT CASSDSSPYTEAFF
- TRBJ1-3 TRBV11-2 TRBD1 TGTGCCAGCAGCTTCAATTACAGGGGAGGAAACACCATATATTTT CASSFNYRGGNTIYF
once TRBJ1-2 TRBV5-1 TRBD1 TGCGCCAGCAGCTTGATCCCCGGGACAGGCCCGGGGGGCTATGGCTACACCTTC CASSLIPGTGPGGYGYTF